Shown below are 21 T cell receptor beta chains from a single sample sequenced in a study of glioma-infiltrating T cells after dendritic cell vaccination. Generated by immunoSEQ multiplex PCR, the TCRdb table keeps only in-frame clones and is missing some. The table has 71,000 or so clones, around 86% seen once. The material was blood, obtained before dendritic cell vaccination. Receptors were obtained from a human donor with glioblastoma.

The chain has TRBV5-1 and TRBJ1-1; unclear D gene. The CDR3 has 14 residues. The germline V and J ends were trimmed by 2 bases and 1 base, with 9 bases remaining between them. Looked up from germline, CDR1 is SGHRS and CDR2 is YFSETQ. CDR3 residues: CASSFRSGNTEAFF. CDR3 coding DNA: TGCGCCAGCAGCTTTCGGTCGGGGAACACTGAAGCTTTCTTT.

Here the CDR3 DNA reads TGTGCCAGCAGCCGTAGCGGGGGGGCCTCTTACGAGCAGTACTTC. This codes for CASSRSGGASYEQYF. The chain joins TRBV7-2 to TRBJ2-7; 11 bases agree with TRBD2. This CDR3 comprises 15 residues. From germline, CDR1 is SGHTA and CDR2 FQGNSA. V trimming: 5 bases; J trimming: 4 bases; junction bases outside the gene matches: 7.

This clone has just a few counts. The CDR3 region is CASSSLGGGYGYTF. The CDR3 DNA reads as TGTGCCAGCAGCTCCCTGGGGGGAGGCTATGGCTACACCTTC. The chain combines TRBV11-2 with TRBJ1-2, with D tentatively TRBD1 (5 bases). Germline V gene lookup returns CDR1 SGHAT and CDR2 FQNNGV. Trimming pared 4 bases from V and 4 bases from J, leaving 13 bases between. This CDR3 spans 14 amino acids.

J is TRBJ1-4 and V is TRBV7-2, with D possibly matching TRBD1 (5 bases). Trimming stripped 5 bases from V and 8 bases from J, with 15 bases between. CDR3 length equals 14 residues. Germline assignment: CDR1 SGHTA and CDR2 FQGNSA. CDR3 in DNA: TGTGCCAGCAGCCTCCCCAGGGTAGAGGAAAAACTGTTTTTT. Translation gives CASSLPRVEEKLFF.

CDR3 loop: CAWSVGEAQPQHF. DNA for the CDR3: TGTGCCTGGAGTGTAGGGGAGGCACAGCCCCAGCATTTT. This chain uses TRBV30 with TRBJ1-5, with D possibly being TRBD1 (5 bases). The CDR3 extends over 13 amino acids. Looked up from germline, CDR1 is GTSNPN and CDR2 is SVGIG (reference sequence). The V and J ends lost 0 bases and 7 bases respectively, with 10 bases between them.

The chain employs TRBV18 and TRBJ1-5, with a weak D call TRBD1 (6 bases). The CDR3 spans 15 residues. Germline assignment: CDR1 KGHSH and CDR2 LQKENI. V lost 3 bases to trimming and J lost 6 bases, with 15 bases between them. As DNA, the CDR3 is TGTGCCAGCTCACCGGAACAGGGAGCGGTTCAGCCCCAGCATTTT. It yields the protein CASSPEQGAVQPQHF.

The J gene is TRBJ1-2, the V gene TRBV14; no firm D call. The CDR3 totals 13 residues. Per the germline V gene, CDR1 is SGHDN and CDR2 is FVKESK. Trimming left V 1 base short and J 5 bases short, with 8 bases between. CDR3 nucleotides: TGTGCCAGCAGCCAAGTTGAGGGATATGGCTACACCTTC. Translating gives CASSQVEGYGYTF.

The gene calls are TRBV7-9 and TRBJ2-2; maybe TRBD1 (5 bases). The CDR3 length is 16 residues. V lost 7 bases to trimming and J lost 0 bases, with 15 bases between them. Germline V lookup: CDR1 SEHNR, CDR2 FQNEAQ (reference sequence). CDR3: CASTTRVIANTGELFF. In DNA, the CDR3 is TGTGCCAGCACCACCAGGGTGATCGCGAACACCGGGGAGCTGTTTTTT.

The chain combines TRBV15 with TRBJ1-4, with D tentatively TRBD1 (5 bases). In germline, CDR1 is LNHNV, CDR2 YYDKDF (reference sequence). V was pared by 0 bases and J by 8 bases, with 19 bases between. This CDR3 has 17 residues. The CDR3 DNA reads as TGTGCCACCAGCAGAGATAAGGCAGGCGGGGCCGGAGAAAAACTGTTTTTT. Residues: CATSRDKAGGAGEKLFF.

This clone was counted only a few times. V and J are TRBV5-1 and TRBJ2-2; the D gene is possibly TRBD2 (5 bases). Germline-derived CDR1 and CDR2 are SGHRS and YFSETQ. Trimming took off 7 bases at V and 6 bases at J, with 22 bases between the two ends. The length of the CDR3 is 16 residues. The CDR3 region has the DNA TGCGCCAGCGTCCTTAGCGTCCCGGTAGAGGCCGGGGAGCTGTTTTTT. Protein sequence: CASVLSVPVEAGELFF.

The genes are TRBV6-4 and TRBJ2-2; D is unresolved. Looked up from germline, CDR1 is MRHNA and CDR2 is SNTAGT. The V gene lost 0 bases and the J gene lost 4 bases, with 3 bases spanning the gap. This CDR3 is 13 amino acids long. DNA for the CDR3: TGTGCCAGCAGTGACTCTAGCACCGGGGAGCTGTTTTTT. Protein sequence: CASSDSSTGELFF.

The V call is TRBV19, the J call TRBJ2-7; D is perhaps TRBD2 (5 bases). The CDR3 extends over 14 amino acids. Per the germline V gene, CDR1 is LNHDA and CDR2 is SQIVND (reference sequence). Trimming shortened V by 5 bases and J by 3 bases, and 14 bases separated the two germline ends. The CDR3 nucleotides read TGTGCCAGTAGTCCCGGCGGGTCTCTCTACGAGCAGTACTTC. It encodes CASSPGGSLYEQYF.

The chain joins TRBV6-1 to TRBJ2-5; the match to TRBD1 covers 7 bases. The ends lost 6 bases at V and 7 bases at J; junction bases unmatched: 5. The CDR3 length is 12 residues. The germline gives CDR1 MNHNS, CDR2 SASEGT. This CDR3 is CASRGGSGTQYF. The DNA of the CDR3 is TGTGCCAGCAGAGGGGGCTCGGGGACCCAGTACTTC.

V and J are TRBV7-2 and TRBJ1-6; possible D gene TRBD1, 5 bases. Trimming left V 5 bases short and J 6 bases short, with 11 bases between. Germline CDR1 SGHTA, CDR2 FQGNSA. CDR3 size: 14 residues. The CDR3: CASSPRDFNSPLHF. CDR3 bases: TGTGCCAGCAGCCCTCGGGACTTTAATTCACCCCTCCACTTT.

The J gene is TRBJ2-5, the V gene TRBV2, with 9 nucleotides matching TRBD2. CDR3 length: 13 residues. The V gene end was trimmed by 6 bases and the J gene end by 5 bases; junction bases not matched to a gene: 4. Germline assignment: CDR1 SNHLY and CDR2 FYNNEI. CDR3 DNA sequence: TGTGCCAGCAGGGAACTAGCGGGTGAGACCCAGTACTTC. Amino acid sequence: CASRELAGETQYF.

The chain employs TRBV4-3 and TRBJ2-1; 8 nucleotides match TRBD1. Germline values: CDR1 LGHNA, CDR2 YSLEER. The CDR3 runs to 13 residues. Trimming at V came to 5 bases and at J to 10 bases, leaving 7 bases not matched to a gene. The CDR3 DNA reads TGCGCCAGCAGCTTTGACAGGGGTAAAGAGCAGTTCTTC. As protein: CASSFDRGKEQFF.

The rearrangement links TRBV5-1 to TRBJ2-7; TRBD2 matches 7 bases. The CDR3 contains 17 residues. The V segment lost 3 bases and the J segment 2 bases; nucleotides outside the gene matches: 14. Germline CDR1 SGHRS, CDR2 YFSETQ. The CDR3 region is CASSSLPLERGTYEQYF. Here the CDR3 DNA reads TGCGCCAGCAGCTCCCTCCCCCTCGAGCGGGGCACCTACGAGCAGTACTTC.

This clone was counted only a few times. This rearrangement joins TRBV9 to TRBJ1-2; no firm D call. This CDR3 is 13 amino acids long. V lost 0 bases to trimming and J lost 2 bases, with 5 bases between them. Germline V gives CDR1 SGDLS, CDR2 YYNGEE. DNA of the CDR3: TGTGCCAGCAGCGTAGTACAGAACTATGGCTACACCTTC. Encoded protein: CASSVVQNYGYTF.

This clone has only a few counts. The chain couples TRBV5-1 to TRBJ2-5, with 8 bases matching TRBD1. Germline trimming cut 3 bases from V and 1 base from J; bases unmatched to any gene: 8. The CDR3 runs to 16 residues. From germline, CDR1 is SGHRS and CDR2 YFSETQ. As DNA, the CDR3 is TGCGCCAGCAGCTCGCCGGGACAGGCTCTCCAAGAGACCCAGTACTTC. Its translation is CASSSPGQALQETQYF.

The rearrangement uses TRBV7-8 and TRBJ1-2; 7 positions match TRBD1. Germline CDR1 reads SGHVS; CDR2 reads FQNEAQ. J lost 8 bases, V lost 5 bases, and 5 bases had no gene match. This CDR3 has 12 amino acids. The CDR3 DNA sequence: TGTGCCAGCAGCCAAGGGGGCTGGGGCTACACCTTC. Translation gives CASSQGGWGYTF.

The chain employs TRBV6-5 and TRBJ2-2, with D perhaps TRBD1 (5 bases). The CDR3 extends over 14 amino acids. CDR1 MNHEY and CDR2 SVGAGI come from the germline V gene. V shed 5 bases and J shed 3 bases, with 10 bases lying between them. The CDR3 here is CASSPGSYTGELFF. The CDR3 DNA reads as TGTGCCAGCAGTCCAGGGTCGTACACCGGGGAGCTGTTTTTT.